This passage covers 14 T cell receptor beta chains from one sample sequenced in a study of CXCR3-negative and CXCR3-positive naive CD8 T cells. Study-wide points: The study found more hydrophobic TRB CDR3s in CXCR3-positive naive cells than in CXCR3-negative naive cells.

In preparing the TRB cDNA libraries, 5' RACE with UMI labels was used. Following a re-call of the 5' RACE reads, TCRdb has one entry per CDR3 protein and lacks DNA. This specimen shows more than 75,000 distinct CDR3 sequences; the ten leading clones hold around 0.62%. Antigens for these TCRs are unknown. The specimen was naive CXCR3+ CD8+ T cells from blood. Noted subset: CD45RO-CCR7+CD27+CD95- naive CD8+ T cells expressing CXCR3 (TNR3+). These receptors all stem from a human donor in good health. Some clones in this sample may be carry-over from other donors' samples.

V and J are TRBV28 and TRBJ1-1. Looked up from germline, CDR1 is MDHEN and CDR2 is SYDVKM. The CDR3 contains 12 residues. The CDR3 reads CASRPMNTEAFF.

The gene calls are TRBV7-2 and TRBJ2-7; absent DNA, TCRdb's TRBD1 call cannot be checked. The CDR3 consists of 13 residues. CDR1 is SGHTA and CDR2 is FQGNSA in the germline V gene. Here the CDR3 reads CASSLGRAYEQYF. The whole variable domain, filled in from reference TRBV7-2 and TRBJ2-7, reads GAGVSQSPSNKVTEKGKDVELRCDPISGHTALYWYRQSLGQGLEFLIYFQGNSAPDKSGLPSDRFSAERTGGSVSTLTIQRTQQEDSAVYLCASSLGRAYEQYFGPGTRLTVT.

V is TRBV14 and J is TRBJ2-5; TCRdb's D gene call, TRBD2, goes unchecked for lack of DNA. The germline gives CDR1 SGHDN, CDR2 FVKESK. There are 14 residues in the CDR3. The CDR3 spells CASSFRGPPETQYF.

This chain uses TRBV12-3 or TRBV12-4 with TRBJ1-1; the TCRdb call, TRBD1, lacks DNA for checking. This CDR3 comprises 15 residues. CDR3 residues: CASLRGIEMNTEAFF.

The chain combines TRBV12-3 or TRBV12-4 with TRBJ1-4; TCRdb picks TRBD1, but there is no DNA to check that call. The CDR3 totals 14 residues. This CDR3 reads CASSSTTGEEKLFF.

This chain joins TRBV12-3 or TRBV12-4 and TRBJ2-7; TCRdb's D call of TRBD1 is untestable without DNA. CDR3 length: 11 residues. The CDR3 here is CASSWAGEQYF.

J is TRBJ1-2 and V is TRBV29-1. The CDR3 sequence is 12 residues long. Germline lookup yields CDR1 SQVTM and CDR2 ANQGSEA. The CDR3 loop reads CSVDDREYGYTF.

The rearrangement links TRBV6-5 to TRBJ1-1. The CDR3 length is 15 residues. Germline CDR1 MNHEY, CDR2 SVGAGI. The CDR3 is CASSYSIGLETEAFF.

J is TRBJ2-1 and V is TRBV5-4; there is no DNA to check the TCRdb D call of TRBD1. CDR3 length: 14 amino acids. Germline CDR1 reads SGHNT; CDR2 reads YYREEE (reference sequence). The CDR3 sequence: CASSLRGTNNEQFF.

This chain joins TRBV7-9 and TRBJ2-7. Germline V gene sequence: CDR1 SEHNR, CDR2 FQNEAQ (reference sequence). CDR3 length: 15 amino acids. CDR3 loop: CASSLVSGDSYEQYF.

This chain links TRBV9 with TRBJ2-3; as DNA is missing, the TRBD2 call by TCRdb cannot be tested. This CDR3 is 16 amino acids long. The germline gives CDR1 SGDLS, CDR2 YYNGEE. Here the CDR3 reads CASSPNAGPHTDTQYF. The whole variable domain, filled in from reference TRBV9 and TRBJ2-3, reads DSGVTQTPKHLITATGQRVTLRCSPRSGDLSVYWYQQSLDQGLQFLIQYYNGEERAKGNILERFSAQQFPDLHSELNLSSLELGDSALYFCASSPNAGPHTDTQYFGPGTRLTVL.

This chain joins TRBV27 and TRBJ2-2; TCRdb's D call of TRBD1 is untestable without DNA. The germline gives CDR1 MNHEY, CDR2 SMNVEV (reference sequence). This CDR3 contains 15 residues. This CDR3 reads CASRPAYGQRGGLFF.

V usage is TRBV29-1 and J usage is TRBJ1-2; TCRdb designates TRBD1, a call that cannot be tested without DNA. The CDR3 has 14 amino acids. From germline, CDR1 is SQVTM and CDR2 ANQGSEA. The CDR3 protein is CSVVPGQGSYGYTF.

This chain uses TRBV20-1 with TRBJ2-1; TCRdb names TRBD1, which stays unverified in the absence of DNA. Germline values: CDR1 DFQATT, CDR2 SNEGSKA (reference sequence). This CDR3 spans 13 amino acids. CDR3: CSAQPLGQWEQFF.